The TCR beta chain described here comes from a study of CD8 T cells in Susac syndrome. Treatment-naive patients with stable or active relapsing-remitting disease were the multiple sclerosis controls. It was with random hexamers that 0.5 to 1 ug RNA was reverse transcribed. The amplification used immunoSEQ multiplex PCR on TCR beta CDR3; it spanned 54 Vbeta and 13 Jbeta. In TCRdb, the immunoSEQ multiplex PCR reads were re-called with MiXCR into one record per CDR3 protein. Counted here are roughly 140,000 distinct CDR3 sequences, 85% to 95% occurring once; the ten biggest clones make up roughly 0.2%. Germline lookup yields CDR1 MGHDK and CDR2 SYGVNS. The V end lost 2 bases, the J end lost 5 bases, and 6 bases lay between the germline ends. The CDR3 runs to 12 residues. In regard to this clonotype: Its antigen is undetermined.

Regarding the study as a whole: The study recognized that the number of individuals in its TCR sequencing and HLA analysis was relatively small.

V and J are TRBV25-1 and TRBJ2-5; D gene uncertain. The sequenced material came from CD8+ T cells from PBMCs. This sequence was found in a human donor with multiple sclerosis. The CDR3 loop is CASSEGPETQYF. The CDR3 DNA follows: TGTGCCAGCAGTGAAGGGCCCGAGACCCAGTACTTC.